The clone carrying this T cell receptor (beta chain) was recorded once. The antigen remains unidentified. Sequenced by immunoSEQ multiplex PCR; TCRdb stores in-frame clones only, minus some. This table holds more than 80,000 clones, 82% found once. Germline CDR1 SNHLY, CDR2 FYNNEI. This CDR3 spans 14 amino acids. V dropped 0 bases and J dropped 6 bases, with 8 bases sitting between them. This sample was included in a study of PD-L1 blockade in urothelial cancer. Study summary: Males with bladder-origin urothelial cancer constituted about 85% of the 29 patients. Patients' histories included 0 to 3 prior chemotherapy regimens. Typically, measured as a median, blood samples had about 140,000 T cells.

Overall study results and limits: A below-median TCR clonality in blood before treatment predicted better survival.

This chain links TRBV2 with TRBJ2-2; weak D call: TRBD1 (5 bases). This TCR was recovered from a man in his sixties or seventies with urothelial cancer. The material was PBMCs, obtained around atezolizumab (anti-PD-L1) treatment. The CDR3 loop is CASSEALTAGELFF. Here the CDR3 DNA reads TGTGCCAGCAGTGAAGCGCTGACAGCCGGGGAGCTGTTTTTT.